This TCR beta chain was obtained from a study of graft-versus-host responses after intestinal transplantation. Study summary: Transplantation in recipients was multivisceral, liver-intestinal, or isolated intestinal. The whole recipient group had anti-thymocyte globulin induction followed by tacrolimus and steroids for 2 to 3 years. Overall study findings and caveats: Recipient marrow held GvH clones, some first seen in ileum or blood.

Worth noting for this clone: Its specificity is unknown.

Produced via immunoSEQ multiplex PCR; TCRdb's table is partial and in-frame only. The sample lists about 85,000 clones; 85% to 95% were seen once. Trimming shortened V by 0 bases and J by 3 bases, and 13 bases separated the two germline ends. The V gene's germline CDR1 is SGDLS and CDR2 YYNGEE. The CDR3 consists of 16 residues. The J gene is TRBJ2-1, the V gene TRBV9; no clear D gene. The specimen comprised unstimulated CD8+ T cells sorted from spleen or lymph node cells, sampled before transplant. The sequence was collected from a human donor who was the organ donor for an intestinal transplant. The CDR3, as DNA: TGTGCCAGCAGCGTAGGATGGCCTAGGAACTACAATGAGCAGTTCTTC. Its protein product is CASSVGWPRNYNEQFF.